This entry lists 9 T cell receptor beta chains sequenced from one sample in a study of T cell repertoires in aging, cancer and after chemotherapy. The template was genomic DNA from peripheral blood, not RNA. TRB rearrangements spanning V, D and J were amplified using mixed TRB-A/B primers. Each CDR3 protein is one row after TCRdb ran MiXCR on the multiplex PCR reads. The sample has 450 to 550 distinct CDR3 sequences, about 34% seen once; the top ten hold around 17%. Sequenced: blood. The receptors here all came from a human donor with a solid tumor.

This clonotype is large in the sample. The chain joins TRBV29-1 to TRBJ1-1; tentatively, D is TRBD1 (6 bases). CDR3 size: 14 residues. V was cut by 6 bases and J by 1 base, with 15 bases left in between. Germline CDR1 is SQVTM and CDR2 is ANQGSEA. The CDR3 nucleotides are TGCAGCGTCCCGAGACAGGCGGGGAACACTGAAGCTTTCTTT. As protein: CSVPRQAGNTEAFF.

The chain couples TRBV20-1 to TRBJ2-4; possibly TRBD2 for D (6 bases). This CDR3 spans 18 amino acids. Per the germline V gene, CDR1 is DFQATT and CDR2 is SNEGSKA (reference sequence). The V and J ends lost 0 bases and 0 bases respectively, with 18 bases between them. The CDR3 reads CSARDRGGTATAKNIQYF. The CDR3, as DNA: TGCAGTGCTAGAGATCGGGGCGGGACGGCGACAGCCAAAAACATTCAGTACTTC.

J is TRBJ2-2 and V is TRBV24-1; 8 nucleotides line up with TRBD2. The ends lost 8 bases at V and 1 base at J; junction bases unmatched: 8. The CDR3 is made up of 16 amino acids. Looked up from germline, CDR1 is KGHDR and CDR2 is SFDVKD. The CDR3 DNA reads TGTGCCACCATGGAAGAGCGGGAGAGGAACACCGGGGAGCTGTTTTTT. As protein: CATMEERERNTGELFF.

Relative to its sample, this clonotype is large. J is TRBJ1-2 and V is TRBV6-2 or TRBV6-3; TRBD1 agrees at 11 bases. The CDR3 runs to 15 residues. CDR1 and CDR2 (germline): MNHEY, SVGEGT. V shed 6 bases, J shed 3 bases, and the junction held 6 bases outside the gene matches. The CDR3: CASSPGTGGHYGYTF. The DNA for the CDR3 is TGTGCCAGCAGCCCCGGGACAGGGGGTCACTATGGCTACACCTTC.

The rearrangement uses TRBV28 and TRBJ1-1; D ambiguous. Germline CDR1 MDHEN, CDR2 SYDVKM. The germline V and J ends were trimmed by 1 base and 4 bases, with 13 bases remaining between them. This CDR3 comprises 15 residues. CDR3 loop: CASSLFNRRSTEAFF. The CDR3 DNA reads TGTGCCAGCAGTTTATTCAACCGGAGGAGCACTGAAGCTTTCTTT.

The V gene is TRBV6-6, the J gene TRBJ1-2; D gene unclear. The germline V gene encodes CDR1 MNHNY and CDR2 SVGAGI (reference sequence). V shed 3 bases and J shed 4 bases, with 9 bases lying between them. The CDR3 runs to 13 residues. CDR3 in DNA: TGTGCCAGCAGTTATGAGGGAACCTATGGCTACACCTTC. This sequence encodes CASSYEGTYGYTF.

The chain is built from TRBV5-1 and TRBJ2-2; tentative D call: TRBD1 (5 bases). This CDR3 is built from 12 residues. Germline values: CDR1 SGHRS, CDR2 YFSETQ. V was shortened by 5 bases and J by 3 bases, with 5 bases between the two germline ends. The CDR3 DNA is TGCGCCAGCAGAGGGGACACCGGGGAGCTGTTTTTT. Residues: CASRGDTGELFF.

Relative to its sample, this clonotype is large (0.1 to 1%). This sequence joins TRBV7-9 and TRBJ1-2; D possibly corresponds to TRBD1 (5 bases). Germline CDR1 and CDR2: SEHNR and FQNEAQ (reference sequence). CDR3 length: 14 residues. Trimming stripped 1 base from V and 4 bases from J, with 10 bases between. In nucleotides, the CDR3 is TGTGCCAGCAGCTTAGGCAGGGATGGCTATGGCTACACCTTC. This translates into CASSLGRDGYGYTF.

There are a few counts of this clonotype. The chain couples TRBV28 to TRBJ1-3; 8 nucleotides align to TRBD1. Germline lookup yields CDR1 MDHEN and CDR2 SYDVKM. The trim removed 6 bases at V and 2 bases at J, leaving 3 bases unmatched. The CDR3 consists of 14 residues. CDR3 region: CASRQGATGNTIYF. CDR3 DNA: TGTGCCAGCAGGCAGGGGGCTACTGGAAACACCATATATTTT.